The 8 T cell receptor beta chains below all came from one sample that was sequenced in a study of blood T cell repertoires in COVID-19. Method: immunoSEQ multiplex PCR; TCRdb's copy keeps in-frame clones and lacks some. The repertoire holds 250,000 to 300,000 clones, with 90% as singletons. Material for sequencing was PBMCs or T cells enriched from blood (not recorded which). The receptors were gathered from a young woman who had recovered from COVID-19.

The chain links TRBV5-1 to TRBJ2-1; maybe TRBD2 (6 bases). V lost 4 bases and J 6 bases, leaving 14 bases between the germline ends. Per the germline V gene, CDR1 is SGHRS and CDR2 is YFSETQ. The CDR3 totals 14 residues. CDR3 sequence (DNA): TGCGCCAGCAGCACCGGGACTTGGGGCAATGAGCAGTTCTTC. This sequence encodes CASSTGTWGNEQFF. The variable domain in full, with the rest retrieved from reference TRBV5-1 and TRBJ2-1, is KAGVTQTPRYLIKTRGQQVTLSCSPISGHRSVSWYQQTPGQGLQFLFEYFSETQRNKGNFPGRFSGRQFSNSRSEMNVSTLELGDSALYLCASSTGTWGNEQFFGPGTRLTVL.

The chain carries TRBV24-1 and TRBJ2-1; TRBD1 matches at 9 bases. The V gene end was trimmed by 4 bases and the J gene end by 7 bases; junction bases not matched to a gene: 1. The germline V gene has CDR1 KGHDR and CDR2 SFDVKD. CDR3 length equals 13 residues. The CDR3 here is CATSETGGNEQFF. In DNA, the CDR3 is TGTGCCACCAGTGAGACAGGGGGGAATGAGCAGTTCTTC.

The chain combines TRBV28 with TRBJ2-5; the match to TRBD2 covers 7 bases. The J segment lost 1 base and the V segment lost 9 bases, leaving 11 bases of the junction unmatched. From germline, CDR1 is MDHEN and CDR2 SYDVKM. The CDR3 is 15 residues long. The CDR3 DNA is TGTGCCAGGTTGCCGGGGGGTTCCCCCCAAGAGACCCAGTACTTC. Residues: CARLPGGSPQETQYF.

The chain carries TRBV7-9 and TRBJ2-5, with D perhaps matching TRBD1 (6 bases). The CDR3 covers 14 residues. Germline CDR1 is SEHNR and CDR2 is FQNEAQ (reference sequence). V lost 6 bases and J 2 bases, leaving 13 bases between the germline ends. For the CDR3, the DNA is TGTGCCAGCAGTCCGACGCAGGGGCAAGAGACCCAGTACTTC. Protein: CASSPTQGQETQYF.

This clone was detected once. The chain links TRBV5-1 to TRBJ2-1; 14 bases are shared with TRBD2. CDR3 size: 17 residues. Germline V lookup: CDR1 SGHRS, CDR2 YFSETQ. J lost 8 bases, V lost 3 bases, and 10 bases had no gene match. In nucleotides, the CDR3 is TGCGCCAGCAGCTGGGGACTAGCGGGAGCCACCGTGGATGAGCAGTTCTTC. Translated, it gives CASSWGLAGATVDEQFF.

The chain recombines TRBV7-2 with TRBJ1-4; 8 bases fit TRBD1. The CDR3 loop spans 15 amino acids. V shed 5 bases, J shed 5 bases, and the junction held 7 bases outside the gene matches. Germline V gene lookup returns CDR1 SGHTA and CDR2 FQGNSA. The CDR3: CASSEGQGRNEKLFF. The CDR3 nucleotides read TGTGCCAGCAGCGAAGGACAGGGAAGAAATGAAAAACTGTTTTTT.

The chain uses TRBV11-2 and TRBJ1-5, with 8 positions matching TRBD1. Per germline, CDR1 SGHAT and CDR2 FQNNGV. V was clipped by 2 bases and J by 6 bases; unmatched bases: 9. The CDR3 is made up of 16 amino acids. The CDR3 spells CASSLSDRGIFQPQHF. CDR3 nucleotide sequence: TGTGCCAGCAGCTTATCAGACAGGGGAATTTTTCAGCCCCAGCATTTT.

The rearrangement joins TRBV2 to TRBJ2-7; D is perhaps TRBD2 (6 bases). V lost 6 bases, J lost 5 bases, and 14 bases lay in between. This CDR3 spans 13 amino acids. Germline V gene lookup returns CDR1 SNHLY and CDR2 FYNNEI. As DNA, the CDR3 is TGTGCCAGCAGAAATAGCGGTGTGGACGAGCAGTACTTC. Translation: CASRNSGVDEQYF.